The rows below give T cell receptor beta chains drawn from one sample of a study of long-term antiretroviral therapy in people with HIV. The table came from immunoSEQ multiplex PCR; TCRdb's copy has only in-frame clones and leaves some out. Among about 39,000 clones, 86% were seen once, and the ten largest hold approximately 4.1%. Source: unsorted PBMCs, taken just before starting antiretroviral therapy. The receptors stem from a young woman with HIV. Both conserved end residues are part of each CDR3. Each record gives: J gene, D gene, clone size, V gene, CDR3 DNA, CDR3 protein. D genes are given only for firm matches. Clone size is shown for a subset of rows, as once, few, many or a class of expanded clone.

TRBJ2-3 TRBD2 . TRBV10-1 TGCGCCAGCAGTGACTTAGCGGGAGGGAGAGATACGCAGTATTTT CASSDLAGGRDTQYF
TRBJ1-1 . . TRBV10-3 TGTGCCATCAGTGAGTCGGAGGGACTCACTGAAGCTTTCTTT CAISESEGLTEAFF
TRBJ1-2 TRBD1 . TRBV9 TGTGCCAGCAGCGTAGGGACAGGGAACTATGGCTACACCTTC CASSVGTGNYGYTF
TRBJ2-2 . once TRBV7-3 TGTGCCTGGGGGCAGGGCCCCGCCGGGGAGCTGTTTTTT CAWGQGPAGELFF
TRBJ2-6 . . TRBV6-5 TGTGCCAGCAGTTACTCGGGGCCTGGGGCCAACGTCCTGACTTTC CASSYSGPGANVLTF
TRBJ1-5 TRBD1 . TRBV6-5 TGTGCCAGCAGTCGAGGGACAGGGGATCAGCCCCAGCATTTT CASSRGTGDQPQHF
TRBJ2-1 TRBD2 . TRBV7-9 TGTGCCAGCACCTTGGGGTCAGCGGGAGGCAATGAGCAGTTCTTC CASTLGSAGGNEQFF
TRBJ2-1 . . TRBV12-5 TGTGCTAGTGCTCCATGGGGGGGTTCAGGGGCGTCCAATGAGCAGTTCTTC CASAPWGGSGASNEQFF
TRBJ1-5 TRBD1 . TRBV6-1 TGTGCCAGCAGTGAATGGACAGGGGTAGTCAATCAGCCCCAGCATTTT CASSEWTGVVNQPQHF
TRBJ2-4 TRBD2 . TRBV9 TGTGCCAGCAGCCCGGTGGGGCGGGAGGGGGTGCGCATTCAGTACTTC CASSPVGREGVRIQYF
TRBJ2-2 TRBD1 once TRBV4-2 TGTGCCAGCAGCCAAGAAGGGCAGGGGGCCCTTCAGGGGGAGCTGTTTTTT CASSQEGQGALQGELFF
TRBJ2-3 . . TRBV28 TGTGCCAGCAGTTTACAGGGACACACACCTATCACAGATACGCAGTATTTT CASSLQGHTPITDTQYF
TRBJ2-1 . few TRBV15 TGTGCCACCAGCAGGCCCGGGAGAAACAATGAGCAGTTCTTC CATSRPGRNNEQFF
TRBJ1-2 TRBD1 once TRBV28 TGTGCCAGCAGTTTACAAGACAGGGGGTATGGCTACACCTTC CASSLQDRGYGYTF
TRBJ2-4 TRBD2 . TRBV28 TGTGCCAGCAGTCGGGCACAGGTGGCGGGGGTCATTCAGTACTTC CASSRAQVAGVIQYF
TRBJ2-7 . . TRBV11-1 TGTGCCAGCAGCTTAGGCTCCTACGAGCAGTACTTC CASSLGSYEQYF
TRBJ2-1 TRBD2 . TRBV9 TGTGCCAGCAGCGCCACCGGGACTAGCGGGAGCGATGAGCAGTTCTTC CASSATGTSGSDEQFF
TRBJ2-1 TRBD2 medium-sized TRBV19 TGTGCCAGTAGTGCGACTAGCGGGTCCTACAATGAGCAGTTCTTC CASSATSGSYNEQFF
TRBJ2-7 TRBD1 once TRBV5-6 TGTGCCAGCAGCTTCCCGGGACAGACCTACGAGCAGTACTTC CASSFPGQTYEQYF
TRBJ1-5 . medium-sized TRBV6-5 TGTGCCAGCAGTTATTCCCTCGATCAGCCCCAGCATTTT CASSYSLDQPQHF
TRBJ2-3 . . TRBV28 TGTGCCAGCAGTAAATATGAGGGTAGCACAGATACGCAGTATTTT CASSKYEGSTDTQYF
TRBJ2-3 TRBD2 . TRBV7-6 TGTGCCAGCAGCTTAAGCCCTAGCGGTTTCACAGATACGCAGTATTTT CASSLSPSGFTDTQYF
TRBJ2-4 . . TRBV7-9 TGTGCCAGCAGCTCTGACAGGCAGACCAAAAACATTCAGTACTTC CASSSDRQTKNIQYF
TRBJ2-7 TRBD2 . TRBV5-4 TGTGCCAGCAGCAGGACTAGCGGGATACGCTCCTACGAGCAGTACTTC CASSRTSGIRSYEQYF
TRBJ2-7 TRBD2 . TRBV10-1 TGCGCCAGCAGGTCTAGCGGGAGGTCCAGGAGCTCCTACGAGCAGTACTTC CASRSSGRSRSSYEQYF
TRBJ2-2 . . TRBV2 TGTGCCAGCAGTCGAGAGACAGGGAACACCGGGGAGCTGTTTTTT CASSRETGNTGELFF
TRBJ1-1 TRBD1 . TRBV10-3 TGTGCCATCAGTGAGATTAGGGTGGCAGGGGGGAACACTGAAGCTTTCTTT CAISEIRVAGGNTEAFF
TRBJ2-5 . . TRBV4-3 TGCGCCAGCAGCCCCTGGGCCGGGGCTCAAGAGACCCAGTACTTC CASSPWAGAQETQYF
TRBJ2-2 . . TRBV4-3 TGCGCCAGCAGCCAAGATACCCTCGGGGAGCTGTTTTTT CASSQDTLGELFF
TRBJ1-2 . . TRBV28 TGTGCCAGCAGTTACACAAACGGGGGCGTAGGTTATGGCTACACCTTC CASSYTNGGVGYGYTF
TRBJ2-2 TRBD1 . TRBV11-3 TGTGCCAGCAGCTTAGGACAGGGGAGCACCGGGGAGCTGTTTTTT CASSLGQGSTGELFF
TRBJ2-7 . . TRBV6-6 TGTGCCAGCAGCTCCTCAAGGGGACCCCGGGACTACGAGCAGTACTTC CASSSSRGPRDYEQYF
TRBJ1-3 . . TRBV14 TGTGCCAGCAGCCAATCCGCCGGGACACCAGGAAACACCATATATTTT CASSQSAGTPGNTIYF
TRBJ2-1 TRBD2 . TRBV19 TGTGCCTCCAGATTAGCGCACGGGGGGAATGAGCAGTTCTTC CASRLAHGGNEQFF
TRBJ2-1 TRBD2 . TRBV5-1 TGCGCCAGCACCTCAGATAGCGGGAATGGGTTCTTC CASTSDSGNGFF
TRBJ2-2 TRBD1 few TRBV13 TGTGCCAGCAGCCAGGGGGATAAGTGGGACACCGGGGAGCTGTTTTTT CASSQGDKWDTGELFF
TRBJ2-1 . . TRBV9 TGTGCCAGCAGCGTAGTGGAGTGGTCCTACAATGAGCAGTTCTTC CASSVVEWSYNEQFF
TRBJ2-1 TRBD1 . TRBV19 TGTGCCAGTAGTATAGTGGGGACAGCTCGATACAATGAGCAGTTCTTC CASSIVGTARYNEQFF
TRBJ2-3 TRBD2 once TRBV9 TGTGCCAGCAGCGTCTACGGGAGGGGAGTGGATACGCAGTATTTT CASSVYGRGVDTQYF
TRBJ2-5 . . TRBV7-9 TGTGCCAGCAGCGATATAAAGAGGACCCAGTACTTC CASSDIKRTQYF
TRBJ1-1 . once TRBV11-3 TGTGCCAGCAGCTTAGGTCGGTCCGGGCGGAACACTGAAGCTTTCTTT CASSLGRSGRNTEAFF
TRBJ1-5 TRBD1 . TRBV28 TGTGCCAGCAGTTGGCGGACTAACAGGGGATATCAGCCCCAGCATTTT CASSWRTNRGYQPQHF
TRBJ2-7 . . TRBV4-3 TGCGCCAGCAGCCCGAGAGACGGCGTTTCCTACGAGCAGTACTTC CASSPRDGVSYEQYF
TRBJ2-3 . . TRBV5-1 TGCGCCAGCAGCTTGGAGCGGGCTTCCACAGATACGCAGTATTTT CASSLERASTDTQYF
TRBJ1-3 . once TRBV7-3 TGTGCCAGCAGCTTAAACCGGGGAGGGACTGGAAACACCATATATTTT CASSLNRGGTGNTIYF
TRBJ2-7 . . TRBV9 TGTGCCAGCAGCGTAAGCGCCGCGACCTACGAGCAGTACTTC CASSVSAATYEQYF
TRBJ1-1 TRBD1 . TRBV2 TGTGCCAGCTTCCTGCTCGCCGTGAAGCGGACAGGGAACACTGAAGCTTTCTTT CASFLLAVKRTGNTEAFF
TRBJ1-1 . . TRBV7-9 TGTGCCAGCAGCCGAGGGGGCACTGAAGCTTTCTTT CASSRGGTEAFF
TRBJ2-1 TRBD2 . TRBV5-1 TGCGCCAGCAGCCCAGCTAGCGGGAGCCACAATGAGCAGTTCTTC CASSPASGSHNEQFF
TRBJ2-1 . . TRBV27 TGTGCCAGCAGTTTATTCCATGAGCAGTTCTTC CASSLFHEQFF
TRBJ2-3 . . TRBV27 TGTGCCAGCAGTTTATCGCCCCAGAGGGGCACAGATACGCAGTATTTT CASSLSPQRGTDTQYF
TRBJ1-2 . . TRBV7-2 TGTGCCAGCAGCTTTTACCAGGAATTGAAAGGCTACACCTTC CASSFYQELKGYTF
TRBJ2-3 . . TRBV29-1 TGCAGCGTTGAAAAAAGGGGCCAAGATACGCAGTATTTT CSVEKRGQDTQYF
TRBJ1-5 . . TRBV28 TGTGCCAGCAGTCTTCGGGGTAGGACCAACCAGCCCCAGCATTTT CASSLRGRTNQPQHF
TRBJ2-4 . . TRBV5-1 TGCGCCAGCAGCGGACCGGGACAAGGTTTAGCCAAAAACATTCAGTACTTC CASSGPGQGLAKNIQYF
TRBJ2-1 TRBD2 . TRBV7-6 TGTGCCAGCAGCCGGGGGACTAGCGGGGGATACAATGAGCAGTTCTTC CASSRGTSGGYNEQFF
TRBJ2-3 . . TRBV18 TGTGCCAGCTCACTACTCACTGGAAGCACAGATACGCAGTATTTT CASSLLTGSTDTQYF
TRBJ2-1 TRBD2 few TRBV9 TGTGCCAGCAGCCCTCCGGGACTAGCCGCCAATGAGCAGTTCTTC CASSPPGLAANEQFF
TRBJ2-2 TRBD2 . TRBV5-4 TGTGCCAGCAGCCGAGGGGCTAGCGGACCGTTCGCGAACACCGGGGAGCTGTTTTTT CASSRGASGPFANTGELFF